This is a list of T cell receptor beta chains from one sample in a study of cytomegalovirus exposure and HLA in healthy donors. The table came from immunoSEQ multiplex PCR; TCRdb's copy has only in-frame clones and leaves some out. This table has 150,000 to 200,000 clones, around 80% appearing once. Sequencing input: PBMCs. The receptors originated from a woman aged 45-65 years in good health and CMV-seronegative. Each CDR3 is given with its conserved first and last residue. The D gene is left open where the match is weak. Size values are once, few and many counts, or a class for expanded clones, and some rows have none.

CDR3: CASSLGASARREQYF
DNA: TGTGCCAGCAGTTTAGGGGCTAGCGCGCGAAGGGAGCAGTACTTC
size: .
J: TRBJ2-5
D: .
V: TRBV28

CDR3: CASSLEPSRPDTQYF
DNA: TGTGCCAGCAGCTTAGAACCCTCGCGGCCGGATACGCAGTATTTT
size: .
J: TRBJ2-3
D: .
V: TRBV7-2

CDR3: CATSRLAANTGELFF
DNA: TGTGCCACCAGTAGACTAGCGGCGAACACCGGGGAGCTGTTTTTT
size: once
J: TRBJ2-2
D: TRBD2
V: TRBV9

CDR3: CASGVGGTNTEAFF
DNA: TGCGCCAGCGGGGTCGGGGGGACAAACACTGAAGCTTTCTTT
size: .
J: TRBJ1-1
D: .
V: TRBV5-1

CDR3: CASSEAPISRQRTNEKLFF
DNA: TGTGCCAGCAGTGAAGCCCCTATTTCACGTCAAAGAACTAATGAAAAACTGTTTTTT
size: .
J: TRBJ1-4
D: .
V: TRBV6-1

CDR3: CASSGAGLTGHGYTF
DNA: TGTGCCAGCAGTGGGGCGGGATTGACAGGGCATGGCTACACCTTC
size: .
J: TRBJ1-2
D: TRBD1
V: TRBV6-1

CDR3: CASSPLTGGAPEAFF
DNA: TGTGCCAGCAGTCCTCTGACAGGGGGCGCGCCTGAAGCTTTCTTT
size: .
J: TRBJ1-1
D: TRBD1
V: TRBV6-1

CDR3: CASSANRGFSSSGNTIYF
DNA: TGTGCCAGCAGCGCTAACAGGGGGTTTTCCTCATCAGGAAACACCATATATTTT
size: few
J: TRBJ1-3
D: TRBD1
V: TRBV9

CDR3: CASSSTSAGANVLTF
DNA: TGCGCCAGCAGCTCGACTAGTGCTGGGGCCAACGTCCTGACTTTC
size: once
J: TRBJ2-6
D: .
V: TRBV5-1

CDR3: CASSLQGRAKNIQYF
DNA: TGTGCCAGCAGTTTACAGGGCAGAGCCAAAAACATTCAGTACTTC
size: few
J: TRBJ2-4
D: .
V: TRBV28

CDR3: CASSEEGNTIYF
DNA: TGCGCCAGCAGCGAGGAGGGAAACACCATATATTTT
size: .
J: TRBJ1-3
D: .
V: TRBV5-1

CDR3: CASSIKAAQDIQYF
DNA: TGTGCCAGCTCAATCAAGGCCGCCCAGGACATTCAGTACTTC
size: few
J: TRBJ2-4
D: .
V: TRBV18

CDR3: CAWSVRGNEQYF
DNA: TGTGCCTGGAGTGTACGGGGGAACGAGCAGTACTTC
size: .
J: TRBJ2-7
D: .
V: TRBV30

CDR3: CASSLDGQVSYGYTF
DNA: TGCGCCAGCAGCCTGGACGGTCAAGTATCCTATGGCTACACCTTC
size: .
J: TRBJ1-2
D: .
V: TRBV5-1

CDR3: CAISESGRLASYNEQFF
DNA: TGTGCCATCAGTGAGTCGGGTCGGCTAGCCTCCTACAATGAGCAGTTCTTC
size: .
J: TRBJ2-1
D: .
V: TRBV10-3

CDR3: CASSKYPGTAQKTQYF
DNA: TGTGCCAGCAGTAAATACCCCGGGACAGCGCAAAAGACCCAGTACTTC
size: .
J: TRBJ2-5
D: TRBD1
V: TRBV28

CDR3: CSVSRDNQETQYF
DNA: TGCAGTGTCTCCCGGGACAACCAAGAGACCCAGTACTTC
size: .
J: TRBJ2-5
D: .
V: TRBV29-1

CDR3: CASSQPTRGSGYTF
DNA: TGCGCCAGCAGTCAACCCACGAGGGGGTCTGGCTACACCTTC
size: .
J: TRBJ1-2
D: .
V: TRBV23-1

CDR3: CASSFLESGANVLTF
DNA: TGTGCCAGCAGCTTTCTAGAATCTGGGGCCAACGTCCTGACTTTC
size: .
J: TRBJ2-6
D: .
V: TRBV7-3

CDR3: CASSPLSGGAYEQYF
DNA: TGTGCCAGCAGTCCCCTTTCTGGGGGGGCCTACGAGCAGTACTTC
size: once
J: TRBJ2-7
D: TRBD2
V: TRBV28

CDR3: CASGGRGTQYF
DNA: TGTGCCAGCGGGGGCCGAGGTACGCAGTATTTT
size: .
J: TRBJ2-3
D: .
V: TRBV27

CDR3: CAWRAGGRNTEAFF
DNA: TGTGCCTGGAGAGCAGGGGGCCGGAACACTGAAGCTTTCTTT
size: .
J: TRBJ1-1
D: TRBD1
V: TRBV30

CDR3: CASTLRRTQNQPQHF
DNA: TGTGCCAGCACCCTTAGAAGGACACAGAATCAGCCCCAGCATTTT
size: .
J: TRBJ1-5
D: .
V: TRBV2

CDR3: CASSSAGQENSPLHF
DNA: TGTGCCAGCAGCTCCGCCGGACAGGAAAATTCACCCCTCCACTTT
size: few
J: TRBJ1-6
D: TRBD1
V: TRBV7-8

CDR3: CASSVGTEVNSPLHF
DNA: TGTGCCAGTAGTGTCGGGACAGAGGTTAATTCCCCCCTCCACTTT
size: .
J: TRBJ1-6
D: TRBD1
V: TRBV19

CDR3: CASSLRGSGIYEQYF
DNA: TGTGCCAGCAGCTTGAGGGGTAGCGGGATCTACGAGCAGTACTTC
size: .
J: TRBJ2-7
D: TRBD2
V: TRBV5-6

CDR3: CASSPAGALNTEAFF
DNA: TGTGCCAGCAGTCCAGCAGGGGCTCTGAACACTGAAGCTTTCTTT
size: .
J: TRBJ1-1
D: .
V: TRBV28